The 9 T cell receptor beta chains below come from one sample, sequenced in a study of OX40 agonist ivuxolimab in advanced cancers. Measured with immunoSEQ multiplex PCR; TCRdb has only the in-frame clones, and not every one. The sample holds 15,000 to 20,000 clones, roughly four fifths seen once. Sequencing was performed on CD4+ or CD8+ T cells sorted from blood, taken in a trial of the OX40 agonist ivuxolimab. All receptors come from an adult with an advanced solid tumor such as melanoma, head and neck, liver or kidney cancer.

CDR3 coding DNA: TGTGCCATCAGTGAGAGGCACAGGGCCTACGAGCAGTACTTC. Translating it yields CAISERHRAYEQYF. The genes are TRBV10-3 and TRBJ2-7; perhaps TRBD1 as D (6 bases). V lost 2 bases and J 2 bases, leaving 10 bases between the germline ends. Per the germline V gene, CDR1 is ENHRY and CDR2 is SYGVKD. The CDR3 is made up of 14 amino acids.

This chain uses TRBV4-3 with TRBJ2-1; perhaps TRBD2 as D (5 bases). The germline gives CDR1 LGHNA, CDR2 YSLEER. Deletions cut 1 base from V and 4 bases from J, with 11 bases between. This CDR3 contains 15 residues. CDR3 coding DNA: TGCGCCAGCAGCCAAGGGACTGGTGCGTACAATGAGCAGTTCTTC. This translates into CASSQGTGAYNEQFF.

The V gene is TRBV5-6, the J gene TRBJ2-3; 9 positions match TRBD2. Germline-derived CDR1 and CDR2 are SGHDT and YYEEEE. Trimming took 1 base from V and 1 from J; bases not matched to a gene: 1. This CDR3 is 15 amino acids long. The CDR3 spells CASSLRGGGTDTQYF. The CDR3 DNA reads TGTGCCAGCAGCTTGCGCGGGGGGGGCACAGATACGCAGTATTTT.

This clone was counted only a few times. The chain recombines TRBV30 with TRBJ2-7, with TRBD1 as a possible D gene (5 bases). The V end was cut by 0 bases, the J end by 2 bases, with 11 bases between. The CDR3 loop spans 14 amino acids. Germline CDR1 reads GTSNPN; CDR2 reads SVGIG (reference sequence). This CDR3 reads CAWSVPGSAYEQYF. DNA of the CDR3: TGTGCCTGGAGTGTACCAGGGTCTGCCTACGAGCAGTACTTC.

The chain recombines TRBV10-2 with TRBJ2-1, with unresolved D. Germline V gene sequence: CDR1 WSHSY, CDR2 SAAADI. This CDR3 spans 12 amino acids. The V and J ends lost 3 bases and 8 bases respectively, with 8 bases between them. The CDR3 DNA is TGCGCCAGCAGTGAAGGCGGCGATGAGCAGTTCTTC. This translates into CASSEGGDEQFF.

This clone was seen once. The J gene is TRBJ1-2, the V gene TRBV7-2; tentatively, D is TRBD1 (5 bases). CDR3 length: 16 residues. Trimming removed 2 bases from V and 8 bases from J, with 21 bases in between. The V gene's germline CDR1 is SGHTA and CDR2 FQGNSA. The CDR3, as DNA: TGTGCCAGCAGCTTAATCTCTGGGACCGTAGGCTTCGGCTACACCTTC. It yields the protein CASSLISGTVGFGYTF.

The J gene is TRBJ2-1, the V gene TRBV9, with TRBD1 matching 8 bases. The CDR3 spans 16 residues. V gave up 3 bases and J gave up 6 bases; unmatched junction bases: 11. Germline V gene sequence: CDR1 SGDLS, CDR2 YYNGEE. The CDR3 sequence: CASSESRDRRGNEQFF. The CDR3 DNA sequence: TGTGCCAGCAGCGAGTCCCGGGACAGGCGGGGCAATGAGCAGTTCTTC.

This clone appeared a few times. The chain employs TRBV10-2 and TRBJ2-3, with D unclear. The ends were cut back, 0 bases at V and 1 base at J, with 17 bases in the middle. The CDR3 covers 18 residues. In germline, CDR1 is WSHSY, CDR2 SAAADI. As DNA, the CDR3 is TGCGCCAGCAGTGAGTCGATCGCGTCTAGTGGTGGCACAGATACGCAGTATTTT. Translated: CASSESIASSGGTDTQYF.

V and J are TRBV5-5 and TRBJ1-6; D gene ambiguous. V lost 5 bases and J 6 bases, leaving 18 bases between the germline ends. The CDR3 totals 16 residues. Germline V gives CDR1 SGHKS, CDR2 YYEKEE (reference sequence). Written as DNA, the CDR3 is TGTGCCAGCAGATTTGACCGCCCCGGTGGTAATTCACCCCTCCACTTT. Translating gives CASRFDRPGGNSPLHF.